The 8 T cell receptor beta chains below were found in one sample sequenced in a study of T cells in localized non-small cell lung cancer. The repertoire was sequenced with immunoSEQ multiplex PCR; TCRdb's copy has only in-frame clones and lacks some. The profile covers fewer than 20,000 clones, with about 87% appearing a single time and around a quarter taken by the ten largest. This material consisted of peripheral blood mononuclear cells, taken before any cancer treatment. These receptors were taken from a male donor older than 55 with stage II lung adenocarcinoma.

As for this clone: The junction shows a germline mismatch at one end, possibly a read error. In DNA, the CDR3 is TGTGCCAGCAGCATGCCCGGGACAGGAGCCACCAGGGAGCTGTTTTTT. It yields the protein CASSMPGTGATRELFF. The rearrangement joins TRBV5-4 to TRBJ2-2; TRBD1 aligns across 8 bases. The CDR3 length is 16 residues. Germline CDR1 is SGHNT and CDR2 is YYREEE (reference sequence).

The chain is built from TRBV7-9 and TRBJ2-7; D gene ambiguous. Trimming took off 1 base at V and 4 bases at J, with 11 bases between the two ends. The CDR3 runs 14 residues. Germline loops: CDR1 SEHNR, CDR2 FQNEAQ (reference sequence). In DNA form, the CDR3 reads TGTGCCAGCAGCTTAGGCCAGTCCCCATACGAGCAGTACTTC. Its protein product is CASSLGQSPYEQYF.

This chain connects TRBV27 to TRBJ1-2; 8 nucleotides match TRBD1. Germline CDR1 and CDR2: MNHEY and SMNVEV (reference sequence). The CDR3 loop spans 15 amino acids. V shed 5 bases and J 3 bases; nucleotides not matched to a gene: 8. CDR3 bases: TGTGCCAGCAGTAATGGTCGGACAGGGTACTATGGCTACACCTTC. This encodes CASSNGRTGYYGYTF.

The chain couples TRBV19 to TRBJ2-6; 7 bases match TRBD1. Losses at the gene ends were 4 bases for V and 3 bases for J; bases not matched to a gene: 6. CDR1 and CDR2 from the germline V gene are LNHDA and SQIVND (reference sequence). CDR3 length: 16 amino acids. CDR3 loop: CASSTHSGGGANVLTF. The CDR3 region has the DNA TGTGCCAGTAGTACCCATTCAGGGGGTGGGGCCAACGTCCTGACTTTC.

This clone was observed a single time. The chain joins TRBV28 to TRBJ2-7; D gene uncertain. Germline assignment: CDR1 MDHEN and CDR2 SYDVKM. This CDR3 spans 12 amino acids. V was clipped by 6 bases and J by 7 bases, with 13 bases between them. This chain's CDR3 is CASSPSVGEQYF. CDR3 DNA: TGTGCCAGCAGCCCTTCCGTCGGGGAGCAGTACTTC.

This chain links TRBV5-4 with TRBJ2-1; D possibly corresponds to TRBD2 (6 bases). The V gene lost 0 bases and the J gene lost 0 bases, with 7 bases spanning the gap. CDR1 is SGHNT and CDR2 is YYREEE in the germline V gene (reference sequence). CDR3 length equals 15 residues. The CDR3 protein is CASSLDGSSYNEQFF. CDR3 DNA sequence: TGTGCCAGCAGCTTGGACGGGAGCTCCTACAATGAGCAGTTCTTC.

The V gene is TRBV4-1, the J gene TRBJ2-3; possible D gene TRBD1, 7 bases. The CDR3 is 16 amino acids. Germline CDR1 reads MGHRA; CDR2 reads YSYEKL. V dropped 2 bases and J dropped 1 base, with 13 bases sitting between them. The CDR3 region has the DNA TGCGCCAGCAGCCAAAAGGGGGGACAGCGCACAGATACGCAGTATTTT. Its translation: CASSQKGGQRTDTQYF.

This clone was seen only a few times. This chain joins TRBV11-2 and TRBJ1-1; tentatively, D is TRBD1 (6 bases). The CDR3 contains 14 residues. Germline CDR1 is SGHAT and CDR2 is FQNNGV. With 1 base removed from V and 1 base from J, the gap between germline ends came to 7 bases. The CDR3 reads CASSLVGQNTEAFF. The CDR3 DNA reads TGTGCCAGCAGCTTAGTGGGACAGAACACTGAAGCTTTCTTT. Combining the CDR3 with reference TRBV11-2 and TRBJ1-1 gives the whole variable domain EAGVAQSPRYKIIEKRQSVAFWCNPISGHATLYWYQQILGQGPKLLIQFQNNGVVDDSQLPKDRFSAERLKGVDSTLKIQPAKLEDSAVYLCASSLVGQNTEAFFGQGTRLTVV.